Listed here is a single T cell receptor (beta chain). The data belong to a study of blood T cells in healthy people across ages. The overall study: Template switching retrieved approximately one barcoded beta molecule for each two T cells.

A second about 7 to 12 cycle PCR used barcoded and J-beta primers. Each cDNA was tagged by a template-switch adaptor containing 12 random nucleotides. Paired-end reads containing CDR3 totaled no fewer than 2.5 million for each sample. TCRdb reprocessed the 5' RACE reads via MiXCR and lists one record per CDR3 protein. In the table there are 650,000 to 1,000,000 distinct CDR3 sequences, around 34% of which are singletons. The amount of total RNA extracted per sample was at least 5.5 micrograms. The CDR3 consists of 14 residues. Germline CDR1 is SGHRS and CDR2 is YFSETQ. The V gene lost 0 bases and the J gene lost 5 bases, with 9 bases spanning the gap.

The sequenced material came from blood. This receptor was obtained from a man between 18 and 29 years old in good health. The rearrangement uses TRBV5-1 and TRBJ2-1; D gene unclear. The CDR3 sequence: CASSLAVGNNEQFF. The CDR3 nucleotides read TGCGCCAGCAGCTTGGCCGTCGGAAACAATGAGCAGTTCTTC. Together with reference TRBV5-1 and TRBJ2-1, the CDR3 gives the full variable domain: KAGVTQTPRYLIKTRGQQVTLSCSPISGHRSVSWYQQTPGQGLQFLFEYFSETQRNKGNFPGRFSGRQFSNSRSEMNVSTLELGDSALYLCASSLAVGNNEQFFGPGTRLTVL.